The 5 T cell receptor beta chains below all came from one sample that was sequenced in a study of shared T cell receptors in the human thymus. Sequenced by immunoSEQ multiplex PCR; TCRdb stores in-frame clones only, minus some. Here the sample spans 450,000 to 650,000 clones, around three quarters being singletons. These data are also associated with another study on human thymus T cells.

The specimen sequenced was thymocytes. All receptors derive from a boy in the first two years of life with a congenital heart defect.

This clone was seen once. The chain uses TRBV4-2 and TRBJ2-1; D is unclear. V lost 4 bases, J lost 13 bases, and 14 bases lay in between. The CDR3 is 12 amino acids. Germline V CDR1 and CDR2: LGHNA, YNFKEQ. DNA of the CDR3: TGTGCCAGCAGCCCAATCCTCGGGTCACAGTTCTTC. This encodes CASSPILGSQFF.

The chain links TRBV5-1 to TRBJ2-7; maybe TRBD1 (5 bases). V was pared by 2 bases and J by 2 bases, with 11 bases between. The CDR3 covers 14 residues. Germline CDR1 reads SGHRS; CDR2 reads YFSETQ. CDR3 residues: CASSLSGITYEQYF. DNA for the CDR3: TGCGCCAGCAGCTTATCAGGGATAACCTACGAGCAGTACTTC.

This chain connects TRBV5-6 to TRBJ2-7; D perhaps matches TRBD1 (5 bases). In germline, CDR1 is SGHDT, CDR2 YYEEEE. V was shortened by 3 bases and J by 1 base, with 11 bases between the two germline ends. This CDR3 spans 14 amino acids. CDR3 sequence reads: CASSCAGSSYEQYF. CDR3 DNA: TGTGCCAGCAGCTGCGCAGGGTCTTCCTACGAGCAGTACTTC.

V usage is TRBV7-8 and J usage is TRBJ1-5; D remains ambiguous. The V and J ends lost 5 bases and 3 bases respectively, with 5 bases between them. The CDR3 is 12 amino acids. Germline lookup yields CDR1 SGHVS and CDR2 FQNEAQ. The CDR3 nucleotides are TGTGCCAGCAGCCCAGACAATCAGCCCCAGCATTTT. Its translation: CASSPDNQPQHF.

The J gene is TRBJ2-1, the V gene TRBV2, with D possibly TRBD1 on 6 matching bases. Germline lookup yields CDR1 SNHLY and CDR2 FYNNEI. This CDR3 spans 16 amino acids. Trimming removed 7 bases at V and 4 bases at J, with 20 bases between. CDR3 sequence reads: CASNKGQGQGYNEQFF. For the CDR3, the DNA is TGTGCCAGCAATAAGGGCCAGGGCCAGGGGTACAATGAGCAGTTCTTC. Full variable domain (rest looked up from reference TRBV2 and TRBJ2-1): EPEVTQTPSHQVTQMGQEVILRCVPISNHLYFYWYRQILGQKVEFLVSFYNNEISEKSEIFDDQFSVERPDGSNFTLKIRSTKLEDSAMYFCASNKGQGQGYNEQFFGPGTRLTVL.